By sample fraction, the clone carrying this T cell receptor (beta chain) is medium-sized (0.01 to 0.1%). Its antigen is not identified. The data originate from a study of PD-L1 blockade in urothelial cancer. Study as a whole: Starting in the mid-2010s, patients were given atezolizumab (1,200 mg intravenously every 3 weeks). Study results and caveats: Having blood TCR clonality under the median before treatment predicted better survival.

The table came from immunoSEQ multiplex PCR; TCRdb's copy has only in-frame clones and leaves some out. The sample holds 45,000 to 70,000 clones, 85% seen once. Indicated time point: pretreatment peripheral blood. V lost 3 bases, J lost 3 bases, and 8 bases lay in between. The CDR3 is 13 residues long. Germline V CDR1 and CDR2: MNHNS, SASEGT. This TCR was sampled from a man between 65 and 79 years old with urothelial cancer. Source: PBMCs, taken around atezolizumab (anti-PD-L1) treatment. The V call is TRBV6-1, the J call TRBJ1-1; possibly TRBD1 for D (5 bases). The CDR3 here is CASSDREHTEAFF. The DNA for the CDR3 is TGTGCCAGCAGTGACAGGGAACACACTGAAGCTTTCTTT.